The 11 T cell receptor beta chains presented below share a single source sample, sequenced in a study of lymphopenia after photon versus proton radiotherapy (dated by TCRdb to about 2019). Library creation used the immunoSEQ multiplex PCR assay. TCRdb limited this immuneACCESS table to in-frame rearrangements with V and J called. A share of clones is missing; checked studies link under half to unresolved V genes, and the rest is unexplained. The sample data list around 17,000 clones, and 65% to 90% of these were observed just once. About 20% of the sample belongs to the ten largest clones. The input for sequencing was peripheral blood, taken from a patient treated with proton-based radiotherapy. All receptors come from a man aged 70 or older with pancreatic cancer.

The rearrangement joins TRBV19 to TRBJ1-3; 7 nucleotides align to TRBD1. CDR3 length: 16 residues. The ends lost 5 bases at V and 5 bases at J; junction bases unmatched: 12. The germline CDR1 and CDR2 sequences are LNHDA and SQIVND (reference sequence). The CDR3 coding sequence is TGTGCCAGTAGTCGGAGGGACAGCTCTGGTAGAAACACCATATATTTT. Translated: CASSRRDSSGRNTIYF. Looking up the rest from reference TRBV19 and TRBJ1-3 gives the full variable domain: DGGITQSPKYLFRKEGQNVTLSCEQNLNHDAMYWYRQDPGQGLRLIYYSQIVNDFQKGDIAEGYSVSREKKESFPLTVTSAQKNPTAFYLCASSRRDSSGRNTIYFGEGSWLTVV.

The chain employs TRBV5-1 and TRBJ1-1; 8 bases fit TRBD1. The length of the CDR3 is 15 residues. Trimming took 4 bases from V and 1 from J; bases not matched to a gene: 6. Germline loops: CDR1 SGHRS, CDR2 YFSETQ. CDR3 in amino acids: CASSASGTGNTEAFF. For the CDR3, the DNA is TGCGCCAGCAGCGCCTCCGGGACAGGGAACACTGAAGCTTTCTTT. Supplemented by reference TRBV5-1 and TRBJ1-1, the full variable domain reads KAGVTQTPRYLIKTRGQQVTLSCSPISGHRSVSWYQQTPGQGLQFLFEYFSETQRNKGNFPGRFSGRQFSNSRSEMNVSTLELGDSALYLCASSASGTGNTEAFFGQGTRLTVV.

In its sample, this clone was seen once. The chain has TRBV5-1 and TRBJ2-5; D is tentatively TRBD1 or TRBD2 (5 bases each). V lost 2 bases and J lost 4, with 15 bases in between. CDR1 is SGHRS and CDR2 is YFSETQ in the germline V gene. This CDR3 has 15 residues. CDR3 in amino acids: CASSFEGRYGETQYF. The DNA for the CDR3 is TGCGCCAGCAGCTTCGAGGGGCGATATGGAGAGACCCAGTACTTC.

The chain links TRBV12-5 to TRBJ1-1; no clear D. The V end was cut by 7 bases, the J end by 2 bases, with 5 bases between. Per germline, CDR1 LGHNT and CDR2 FRNRAP. The CDR3 covers 11 residues. The chain's CDR3 is CASVLNTEAFF. The CDR3 region has the DNA TGTGCTAGTGTTTTAAACACTGAAGCTTTCTTT. The entire variable domain, with the rest obtained from reference TRBV12-5 and TRBJ1-1, is as follows: DARVTQTPRHKVTEMGQEVTMRCQPILGHNTVFWYRQTMMQGLELLAYFRNRAPLDDSGMPKDRFSAEMPDATLATLKIQPSEPRDSAVYFCASVLNTEAFFGQGTRLTVV.

The chain couples TRBV2 to TRBJ1-4; 8 nucleotides align to TRBD1. Germline V gene data show CDR1 as SNHLY and CDR2 as FYNNEI. This CDR3 has 14 amino acids. Losses at the gene ends were 6 bases for V and 8 bases for J; bases not matched to a gene: 8. CDR3: CASRPLTGDEKLFF. CDR3 DNA sequence: TGTGCCAGCAGACCCTTGACAGGGGACGAAAAACTGTTTTTT.

This clone has more than one count but fewer than ten. The chain recombines TRBV6-1 with TRBJ1-5, with 8 bases fitting TRBD1. The CDR3 spans 15 residues. With 6 bases clipped from V and 6 bases from J, the junction kept 10 bases outside the gene matches. Germline V gives CDR1 MNHNS, CDR2 SASEGT. For the CDR3, the DNA is TGTGCCAGCAGCGAGACAGGGGCCTCGAGTCAGCCCCAGCATTTT. It specifies CASSETGASSQPQHF.

The rearrangement joins TRBV5-1 to TRBJ1-6; D is possibly TRBD1 (5 bases). Between the trimmed V and J ends, which lost 3 bases and 1 base, there was a span of 8 bases. The CDR3 is 15 amino acids. From germline, CDR1 is SGHRS and CDR2 YFSETQ. The CDR3 sequence: CASSSGTSYNSPLHF. The DNA of the CDR3 is TGCGCCAGCAGCTCCGGGACTTCCTATAATTCACCCCTCCACTTT.

The gene calls are TRBV14 and TRBJ2-1; D might be TRBD1 or TRBD2, each matching 5 bases. There are 15 residues in the CDR3. Germline-derived CDR1 and CDR2 are SGHDN and FVKESK. Trimming took 0 bases from V and 10 from J, leaving 16 bases between them. The CDR3 is CASSQDRLRGAEQFF. The CDR3 nucleotides read TGTGCCAGCAGCCAAGATCGCTTGAGGGGCGCGGAGCAGTTCTTC.

This clone was observed a handful of times. This chain connects TRBV18 to TRBJ1-5, with unresolved D. Trimming cost V 2 bases and J 4 bases, with 3 bases left between them. Germline V gives CDR1 KGHSH, CDR2 LQKENI. CDR3 length: 12 residues. CDR3 amino acids: CASSPENQPQHF. In DNA, the CDR3 is TGTGCCAGCTCACCAGAAAATCAGCCCCAGCATTTT.

This clone came up once. This chain connects TRBV6-5 to TRBJ1-2, with 7 bases matching TRBD1. J was trimmed by 6 bases and V by 6 bases; bases with no gene match: 10. Looked up from germline, CDR1 is MNHEY and CDR2 is SVGAGI. The length of the CDR3 is 14 residues. The CDR3 sequence: CASSSQGPNHGYTF. The CDR3 coding sequence is TGTGCCAGCAGCTCACAGGGGCCCAACCATGGCTACACCTTC.

The rearrangement uses TRBV5-1 and TRBJ1-2; possible D gene TRBD1, 5 bases. The length of the CDR3 is 15 residues. V gave up 4 bases and J gave up 4 bases, with 17 bases separating them. Germline V gene data show CDR1 as SGHRS and CDR2 as YFSETQ. The CDR3 loop is CASSPGTALAYGYTF. The CDR3 region has the DNA TGCGCCAGCAGCCCCGGGACGGCTCTCGCCTATGGCTACACCTTC.